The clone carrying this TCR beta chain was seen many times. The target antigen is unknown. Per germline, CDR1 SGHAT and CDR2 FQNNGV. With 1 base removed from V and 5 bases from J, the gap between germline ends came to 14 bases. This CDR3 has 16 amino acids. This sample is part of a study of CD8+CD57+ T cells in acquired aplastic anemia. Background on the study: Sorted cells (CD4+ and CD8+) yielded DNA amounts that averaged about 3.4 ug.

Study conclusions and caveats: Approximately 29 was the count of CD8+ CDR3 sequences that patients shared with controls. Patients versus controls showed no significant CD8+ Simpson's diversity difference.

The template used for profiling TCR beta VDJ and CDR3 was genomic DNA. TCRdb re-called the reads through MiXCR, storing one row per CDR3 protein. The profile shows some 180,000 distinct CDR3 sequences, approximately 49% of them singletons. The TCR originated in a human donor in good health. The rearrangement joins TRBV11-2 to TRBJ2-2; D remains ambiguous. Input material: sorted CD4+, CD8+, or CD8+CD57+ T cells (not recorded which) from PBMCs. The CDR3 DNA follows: TGTGCCAGCAGCTTAGTGGCAGGAAGGAAAACCGGGGAGCTGTTTTTT. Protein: CASSLVAGRKTGELFF.